The 29 T cell receptor beta chains below all came from one sample that was sequenced in a study of blood T cells in healthy people across ages. The authors ran a second PCR of about 7 to 11 cycles using a sample-barcoded 5' primer and a J-beta primer mix. TCRdb re-analysed the 5' RACE reads in MiXCR, keeping a single row per CDR3 protein. The data show approximately 850,000 distinct CDR3 sequences, 40% to 50% seen once. Material: blood. Receptors originate from a man aged 55 to 70 in good health.

This chain links TRBV29-1 with TRBJ2-3; D possibly matches TRBD1 or TRBD2 (6 bases each). Trimming took off 5 bases at V and 2 bases at J, with 17 bases between the two ends. Germline CDR1 is SQVTM and CDR2 is ANQGSEA. This CDR3 is 15 amino acids long. CDR3 DNA: TGCAGCGTTCGGGGGTCCGGACAGCACACAGATACGCAGTATTTT. Encoded protein: CSVRGSGQHTDTQYF.

CDR3 in DNA: TGCGCCAGCAGCCAAGGTAGCGATAGCGCAGATACGCAGTATTTT. Translation: CASSQGSDSADTQYF. This chain links TRBV4-3 with TRBJ2-3, with D perhaps TRBD2 (5 bases). The V and J ends lost 1 base and 4 bases respectively, with 12 bases between them. This CDR3 is 15 amino acids long. Germline V CDR1 and CDR2: LGHNA, YSLEER.

CDR3 in amino acids: CASSPWDMRNTEAFF. In nucleotides, the CDR3 is TGTGCCAGCAGCCCTTGGGACATGAGGAACACTGAAGCTTTCTTT. V is TRBV21-1 and J is TRBJ1-1; TRBD1 reflects the table's D call only, with no check against the DNA. TRBV21-1 is a pseudogene. CDR3 length: 15 residues.

The table lists this clonotype with a few counts. The chain uses TRBV13 and TRBJ2-3; 7 bases agree with TRBD2. This CDR3 contains 17 residues. After removal of 5 bases from V and 0 bases from J, the junction contained 11 bases not matched to a gene. Germline loops: CDR1 PRHDT, CDR2 FYEKMQ (reference sequence). The CDR3 is CASSPEERGGSTDTQYF. DNA of the CDR3: TGTGCCAGCAGCCCGGAGGAGCGCGGGGGAAGCACAGATACGCAGTATTTT.

V and J are TRBV27 and TRBJ2-5; 9 bases map to TRBD1. The DNA end is more similar to TRBJ2-4, so the J call may be wrong. Germline assignment: CDR1 MNHEY and CDR2 SMNVEV (reference sequence). This CDR3 spans 15 amino acids. The CDR3 protein is CASSPSWTGENIQYF. The DNA for the CDR3 is TGTGCCAGCAGTCCCTCATGGACAGGGGAAAACATTCAGTACTTC.

The table lists this clonotype with a few counts. This rearrangement joins TRBV13 to TRBJ1-2; D remains ambiguous. Trimming removed 6 bases at V and 1 base at J, with 12 bases between. Per the germline V gene, CDR1 is PRHDT and CDR2 is FYEKMQ (reference sequence). CDR3 length equals 14 residues. The CDR3 loop reads CASSSRDGNYGYTF. CDR3 nucleotides: TGTGCCAGCAGTTCGAGGGATGGTAACTATGGCTACACCTTC.

The chain is built from TRBV7-2 and TRBJ1-1; 7 bases align to TRBD1. Per the germline V gene, CDR1 is SGHTA and CDR2 is FQGNSA. The CDR3 is made up of 15 amino acids. Trimming removed 1 base from V and 6 bases from J; junction bases left unmatched: 8. The CDR3 coding sequence is TGTGCCAGCAGCTTAGTCGGGACCAGGGGGTCTGAAGCTTTCTTT. Translating it yields CASSLVGTRGSEAFF.

CDR3 sequence (DNA): TGTGCCAGCAGTTATTGGAGACGAGATACAAGGGGCTACACCTTC. This translates into CASSYWRRDTRGYTF. The chain links TRBV6-6 to TRBJ1-2, with D uncertain. Trimming removed 3 bases from V and 8 bases from J, with 19 bases in between. The germline V gene has CDR1 MNHNY and CDR2 SVGAGI (reference sequence). The CDR3 is 15 residues long.

For the CDR3, the DNA is TGTGCCAGCAGTTACGGGGGCTGGGATCAGCCCCAGCATTTT. As protein: CASSYGGWDQPQHF. This chain joins TRBV6-6 and TRBJ1-5; tentative D call: TRBD1 (6 bases). This CDR3 region has 14 residues. Trimming stripped 2 bases from V and 5 bases from J, with 10 bases between. The V gene's germline CDR1 is MNHNY and CDR2 SVGAGI (reference sequence).

V usage is TRBV20-1 and J usage is TRBJ1-6, with 8 bases matching TRBD1. CDR3 size: 14 residues. V shed 6 bases, J shed 5 bases, and the junction held 6 bases outside the gene matches. Germline V gene lookup returns CDR1 DFQATT and CDR2 SNEGSKA (reference sequence). CDR3 protein: CSAPRDRNNSPLHF. In DNA, the CDR3 is TGCAGTGCCCCCCGGGACAGGAATAATTCACCCCTCCACTTT.

In regard to this clonotype: An end of the junction differs from the germline gene, which may be a read error. This rearrangement joins TRBV11-3 to TRBJ1-2; tentative D call: TRBD1 (5 bases). From germline, CDR1 is SGHNT and CDR2 YENEEA. The CDR3 sequence is 13 residues long. CDR3 nucleotides: TGTGCTAGCAGCGCCCGGGACTATGCTGGCTACACCTTC. Residues: CASSARDYAGYTF.

The V call is TRBV5-1, the J call TRBJ1-4; TRBD1 is a possible D gene (5 bases). The CDR3 consists of 15 residues. Trimming removed 1 base from V and 8 bases from J, with 15 bases in between. In germline, CDR1 is SGHRS, CDR2 YFSETQ. The CDR3 region is CASSLSAGAWEKLFF. The CDR3 DNA reads TGCGCCAGCAGCTTGTCGGCCGGGGCCTGGGAAAAACTGTTTTTT. Full variable domain (remainder filled in from reference TRBV5-1 and TRBJ1-4): KAGVTQTPRYLIKTRGQQVTLSCSPISGHRSVSWYQQTPGQGLQFLFEYFSETQRNKGNFPGRFSGRQFSNSRSEMNVSTLELGDSALYLCASSLSAGAWEKLFFGSGTQLSVL.

The V gene is TRBV12-3 or TRBV12-4, the J gene TRBJ2-2; 9 positions agree with TRBD2. The CDR3 is 14 residues long. The V and J ends lost 6 bases and 4 bases, in that order; junction bases with no gene match: 3. This CDR3 is CASRSSGATGELFF. In DNA, the CDR3 is TGTGCCAGCAGGTCTAGCGGGGCCACCGGGGAGCTGTTTTTT.

There are a few counts of this clonotype. The chain carries TRBV20-1 and TRBJ2-7, with D tentatively TRBD1 or TRBD2 (6 bases each). This CDR3 has 14 residues. Trimming pared 1 base from V and 7 bases from J, leaving 17 bases between. Germline V CDR1 and CDR2: DFQATT, SNEGSKA (reference sequence). The chain's CDR3 is CSARAPRGDWEQYF. CDR3 DNA: TGCAGTGCTAGAGCCCCGAGGGGGGATTGGGAGCAGTACTTC.

V usage is TRBV21-1 and J usage is TRBJ1-2; no DNA check was done on the table's D call, TRBD1. TRBV21-1 represents a pseudogene. CDR3 size: 15 residues. The CDR3 sequence is CASSNSFGRGDGYTF. The CDR3 DNA sequence: TGTGCCAGCAGCAATTCCTTCGGCAGGGGTGATGGCTACACCTTC.

This clonotype was detected many times. This chain links TRBV20-1 with TRBJ2-3; TRBD2 agrees at 11 bases. V shed 0 bases, J shed 4 bases, and the junction held 9 bases outside the gene matches. This CDR3 has 17 residues. CDR1 DFQATT and CDR2 SNEGSKA come from the germline V gene (reference sequence). The CDR3 DNA reads TGCAGTGCTAGAGACGTACTAGCGGGAGTTAGGGCAGATACGCAGTATTTT. Translation gives CSARDVLAGVRADTQYF.

This chain uses TRBV9 with TRBJ2-5; 8 bases agree with TRBD2. The CDR3 has 15 amino acids. The V gene's germline CDR1 is SGDLS and CDR2 YYNGEE. Trimming at V came to 0 bases and at J to 4 bases, leaving 5 bases not matched to a gene. CDR3 region: CASSVAGGLRETQYF. The CDR3 coding sequence is TGTGCCAGCAGCGTAGCGGGGGGGTTACGAGAGACCCAGTACTTC.

V gene TRBV20-1 combines with J gene TRBJ1-6; TRBD1 aligns across 8 bases. The V gene end was trimmed by 5 bases and the J gene end by 1 base; junction bases not matched to a gene: 4. The CDR3 loop spans 15 amino acids. CDR1 is DFQATT, CDR2 SNEGSKA, per germline (reference sequence). CDR3 region: CSAPRQGSYNSPLHF. The CDR3 nucleotides are TGCAGTGCTCCTCGACAGGGGTCCTATAATTCACCCCTCCACTTT.

This clonotype was counted between two and nine times. The V call is TRBV5-6, the J call TRBJ2-3, with 7 positions matching TRBD2. The CDR3 runs to 19 residues. The junction had 15 bases not matched to a gene; V was cut back by 0 bases and J by 2 bases. The germline CDR1 and CDR2 sequences are SGHDT and YYEEEE. CDR3 DNA sequence: TGTGCCAGCAGCTTGGCCGGGACTAAGGCAACCGGGTACACAGATACGCAGTATTTT. Translation gives CASSLAGTKATGYTDTQYF.

This chain joins TRBV15 and TRBJ2-7; 8 nucleotides agree with TRBD2. V lost 0 bases to trimming and J lost 3 bases; unmatched junction nucleotides: 7. Germline CDR1 reads LNHNV; CDR2 reads YYDKDF (reference sequence). This CDR3 is 16 amino acids long. The CDR3: CATSRDRRAGDYEQYF. The CDR3 DNA sequence: TGTGCCACCAGCAGAGATCGGAGAGCGGGGGACTACGAGCAGTACTTC.

V and J are TRBV12-3 or TRBV12-4 and TRBJ2-1; 12 bases agree with TRBD2. V shed 3 bases, J shed 0 bases, and the junction held 9 bases outside the gene matches. The CDR3 has 19 amino acids. The CDR3 DNA follows: TGTGCCAGCAGTTTCGGTACTAGCGGGGGGCCGAGCTCCTACAATGAGCAGTTCTTC. Its protein is CASSFGTSGGPSSYNEQFF.

The chain employs TRBV11-2 and TRBJ2-7, with 13 bases lining up with TRBD2. There are 15 residues in the CDR3. Germline V gives CDR1 SGHAT, CDR2 FQNNGV. V shed 5 bases and J 3 bases; nucleotides not matched to a gene: 4. CDR3 in amino acids: CASSPGTSGDYEQYF. Written as DNA, the CDR3 is TGTGCCAGCAGCCCTGGGACTAGCGGGGACTACGAGCAGTACTTC.

The chain carries TRBV12-3 or TRBV12-4 and TRBJ2-3; D is perhaps TRBD1 or TRBD2 (5 bases each). The CDR3 is made up of 18 amino acids. The ends were cut back, 8 bases at V and 3 bases at J, with 27 bases in the middle. This CDR3 is CASGTVDGRRGGTDTQYF. The CDR3 bases are TGTGCCAGCGGGACCGTTGACGGACGCAGAGGAGGAACAGATACGCAGTATTTT.

The J gene is TRBJ2-3, the V gene TRBV30; 8 bases are shared with TRBD2. Germline values: CDR1 GTSNPN, CDR2 SVGIG (reference sequence). There are 14 residues in the CDR3. V lost 8 bases, J lost 0 bases, and 7 bases stayed unmatched. CDR3 in amino acids: CARRGATSTDTQYF. In DNA form, the CDR3 reads TGTGCCCGGCGGGGGGCGACAAGCACAGATACGCAGTATTTT.

This clonotype was found many times. CDR3 region: CASSFQGSYQETQYF. DNA for the CDR3: TGTGCCAGCAGCTTCCAGGGAAGTTACCAAGAGACCCAGTACTTC. The chain is built from TRBV14 and TRBJ2-5, with a weak D call TRBD1 (5 bases). The length of the CDR3 is 15 residues. With 5 bases removed from V and 0 bases from J, the gap between germline ends came to 13 bases. Germline CDR1 SGHDN, CDR2 FVKESK.

The chain uses TRBV6-6 and TRBJ2-1; weak D call: TRBD1 (6 bases). Germline lookup yields CDR1 MNHNY and CDR2 SVGAGI (reference sequence). V was shortened by 5 bases and J by 3 bases, with 17 bases between the two germline ends. The CDR3 contains 16 residues. CDR3 sequence reads: CASSPQDRKSYNEQFF. CDR3 DNA: TGTGCCAGCAGTCCCCAGGACAGAAAGAGCTACAATGAGCAGTTCTTC.

This clonotype was seen a few times. The chain recombines TRBV5-6 with TRBJ2-1; D uncertain. V lost 4 bases and J 9 bases, leaving 14 bases between the germline ends. There are 13 residues in the CDR3. CDR1 SGHDT and CDR2 YYEEEE come from the germline V gene. This CDR3 reads CASSKTRQGEQFF. CDR3 in DNA: TGTGCCAGCAGCAAGACCAGACAAGGTGAGCAGTTCTTC.

This clonotype was detected a few times. This chain uses TRBV30 with TRBJ2-5; D is ambiguous. This CDR3 comprises 13 residues. CDR1 is GTSNPN, CDR2 SVGIG, per germline (reference sequence). V was pared by 4 bases and J by 1 base, with 10 bases between. CDR3 residues: CAWTLSSQETQYF. The DNA of the CDR3 is TGTGCCTGGACACTGAGTTCCCAAGAGACCCAGTACTTC.

This clonotype showed up just a few times. The chain is built from TRBV20-1 and TRBJ1-5; possibly TRBD1 for D (5 bases). CDR1 and CDR2 (germline): DFQATT, SNEGSKA (reference sequence). CDR3 length equals 17 residues. V lost 3 bases, J lost 2 bases, and 20 bases lay in between. As DNA, the CDR3 is TGCAGTGCTAGCCCCGACTCAGGGCCTCTGGGCAATCAGCCCCAGCATTTT. This sequence encodes CSASPDSGPLGNQPQHF.